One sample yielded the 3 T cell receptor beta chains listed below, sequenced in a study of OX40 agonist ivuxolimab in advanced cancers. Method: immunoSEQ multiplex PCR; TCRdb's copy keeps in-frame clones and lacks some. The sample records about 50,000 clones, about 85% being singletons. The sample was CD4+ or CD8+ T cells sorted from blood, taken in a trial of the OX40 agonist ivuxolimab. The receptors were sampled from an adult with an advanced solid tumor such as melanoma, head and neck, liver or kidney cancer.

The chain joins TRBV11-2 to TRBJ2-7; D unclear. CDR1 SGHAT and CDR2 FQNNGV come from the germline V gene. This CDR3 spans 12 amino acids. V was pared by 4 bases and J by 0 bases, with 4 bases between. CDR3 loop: CASSSSSYEQYF. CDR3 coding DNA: TGTGCCAGCAGCTCAAGCTCCTACGAGCAGTACTTC.

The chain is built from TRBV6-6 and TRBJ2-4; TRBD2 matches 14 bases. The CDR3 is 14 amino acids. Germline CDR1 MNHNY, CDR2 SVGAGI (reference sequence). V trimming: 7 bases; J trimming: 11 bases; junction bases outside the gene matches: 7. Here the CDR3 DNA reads TGTGCCAGCATCAGGGGACTAGCGGGAGACTTTCAGTACTTC. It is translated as CASIRGLAGDFQYF.

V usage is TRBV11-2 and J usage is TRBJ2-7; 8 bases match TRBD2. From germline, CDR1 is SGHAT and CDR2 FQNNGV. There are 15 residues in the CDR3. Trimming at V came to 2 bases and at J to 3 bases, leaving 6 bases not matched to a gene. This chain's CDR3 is CASSLIAGTDYEQYF. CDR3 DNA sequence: TGTGCCAGCAGCTTAATAGCGGGAACGGACTACGAGCAGTACTTC.